These 18 T cell receptor beta chains originate from one sample sequenced in a study of CD8+CD57+ T cells in acquired aplastic anemia. Patients picked for sequencing had shown CD8+CD57+ cell expansion detected by flow cytometry. The use of genomic DNA as template underpinned the TCR beta VDJ and CDR3 profiling. In TCRdb, the reads were re-called with MiXCR into one record per CDR3 protein. The sample comprises about 160,000 distinct CDR3 sequences, roughly two thirds of which are singletons, and about 50% rests with the top ten. Sequenced sample: sorted CD4+, CD8+, or CD8+CD57+ T cells (not recorded which) from PBMCs. Receptor source: a human donor with aplastic anemia.

The V call is TRBV20-1, the J call TRBJ2-7; perhaps D is TRBD1 or TRBD2 (5 bases each). V shed 3 bases and J shed 4 bases, with 10 bases lying between them. The CDR3 consists of 12 residues. The germline CDR1 and CDR2 sequences are DFQATT and SNEGSKA (reference sequence). The CDR3 DNA sequence: TGCAGTGCTAGGGCCGGGACGTACGAGCAGTACTTC. Its protein product is CSARAGTYEQYF.

The V and J genes are TRBV12-3 or TRBV12-4 and TRBJ2-7; 7 bases match TRBD1. The CDR3 loop spans 14 amino acids. The J segment lost 5 bases and the V segment lost 4 bases, leaving 8 bases of the junction unmatched. The DNA of the CDR3 is TGTGCCAGCAGTTACGCCGGACAGGTTCACGAGCAGTACTTC. Encoded protein: CASSYAGQVHEQYF.

This clonotype was observed a handful of times. The chain carries TRBV24-1 and TRBJ2-1; 11 bases map to TRBD2. The CDR3 extends over 15 amino acids. V lost 4 bases to trimming and J lost 4 bases; unmatched junction nucleotides: 2. The V gene's germline CDR1 is KGHDR and CDR2 SFDVKD. This chain's CDR3 is CATSDGTSGYNEQFF. In DNA form, the CDR3 reads TGTGCCACCAGTGACGGGACTAGCGGATACAATGAGCAGTTCTTC.

This clonotype was detected a few times. The chain employs TRBV10-3 and TRBJ2-7; D not certain. Germline V gives CDR1 ENHRY, CDR2 SYGVKD. The CDR3 sequence is 14 residues long. The ends were cut back, 6 bases at V and 0 bases at J, with 12 bases in the middle. The CDR3 sequence: CAISPRLASYEQYF. The DNA for the CDR3 is TGTGCCATCAGCCCCCGTTTAGCCTCCTACGAGCAGTACTTC.

The gene calls are TRBV14 and TRBJ2-1, with no clear D. Trimming cost V 1 base and J 4 bases, with 8 bases left between them. Germline V gives CDR1 SGHDN, CDR2 FVKESK. The CDR3 runs 14 residues. CDR3 region: CASSQGLPYNEQFF. The CDR3 coding sequence is TGTGCCAGCAGCCAAGGACTCCCTTACAATGAGCAGTTCTTC.

The chain joins TRBV9 to TRBJ1-6, with 8 nucleotides matching TRBD1. V shed 3 bases and J 5 bases; nucleotides not matched to a gene: 7. The CDR3 loop spans 16 amino acids. Germline V gene data show CDR1 as SGDLS and CDR2 as YYNGEE. CDR3 sequence: CASSAGGRPNNSPLHF. The CDR3 nucleotides read TGTGCCAGCAGCGCAGGGGGCCGTCCAAATAATTCACCCCTCCACTTT. Looking up the rest from reference TRBV9 and TRBJ1-6 gives the full variable domain: DSGVTQTPKHLITATGQRVTLRCSPRSGDLSVYWYQQSLDQGLQFLIQYYNGEERAKGNILERFSAQQFPDLHSELNLSSLELGDSALYFCASSAGGRPNNSPLHFGNGTRLTVT.

This chain uses TRBV2 with TRBJ2-5, with no clear D. The CDR3 is made up of 13 amino acids. The V end lost 3 bases, the J end lost 5 bases, and 10 bases lay between the germline ends. The germline gives CDR1 SNHLY, CDR2 FYNNEI. The chain's CDR3 is CASSDPGTETQYF. CDR3 coding DNA: TGTGCCAGCAGTGACCCCGGAACGGAGACCCAGTACTTC.

The chain links TRBV19 to TRBJ1-2; D is perhaps TRBD1 (5 bases). This CDR3 has 14 residues. The germline CDR1 and CDR2 sequences are LNHDA and SQIVND (reference sequence). Trimming shortened V by 5 bases and J by 8 bases, and 18 bases separated the two germline ends. The CDR3 loop is CASSHPRGDGGYTF. The CDR3 bases are TGTGCCAGTAGTCATCCAAGAGGGGACGGAGGCTACACCTTC.

This chain uses TRBV2 with TRBJ2-1; 11 bases fit TRBD1. J gave up 9 bases and V 4 bases, and 2 bases lay outside the gene matches. CDR3 length: 13 residues. CDR1 and CDR2 from the germline V gene are SNHLY and FYNNEI. DNA for the CDR3: TGTGCCAGCAGTGCCGGGACAGGGGGTGAGCAGTTCTTC. It specifies CASSAGTGGEQFF.

This sequence joins TRBV7-7 and TRBJ2-1; D may correspond to TRBD1 or TRBD2 (7 bases each). The CDR3 covers 15 residues. Germline CDR1 is SSHAT and CDR2 is FNYEAQ (reference sequence). V was clipped by 5 bases and J by 4 bases, with 15 bases between them. The CDR3 protein is CASSLSGGAYNEQFF. As DNA, the CDR3 is TGTGCCAGCAGCCTTTCAGGGGGGGCTTACAATGAGCAGTTCTTC.

V is TRBV2 and J is TRBJ1-1; perhaps TRBD1 as D (5 bases). Trimming took 6 bases from V and 3 from J, leaving 11 bases between them. The CDR3 length is 13 residues. Germline CDR1 SNHLY, CDR2 FYNNEI. The DNA for the CDR3 is TGTGCCAGCAGGCAGGGATCGCACACTGAAGCTTTCTTT. It encodes CASRQGSHTEAFF.

This rearrangement joins TRBV24-1 to TRBJ2-7; D is unresolved. The germline CDR1 and CDR2 sequences are KGHDR and SFDVKD. V gave up 3 bases and J gave up 4 bases, with 6 bases separating them. The CDR3 is made up of 12 amino acids. The CDR3 spells CATSDGEYEQYF. CDR3 in DNA: TGTGCCACCAGTGATGGAGAGTACGAGCAGTACTTC.

Ten or more counts support this clonotype. The chain links TRBV20-1 to TRBJ2-7, with D hard to call. CDR3 size: 13 residues. Germline CDR1 is DFQATT and CDR2 is SNEGSKA (reference sequence). Trimming stripped 1 base from V and 2 bases from J, with 9 bases between. CDR3 sequence reads: CSARGDSPYEQYV. The CDR3 DNA sequence: TGCAGTGCTAGAGGGGATTCACCCTACGAGCAGTACGTC.

V is TRBV6-1 and J is TRBJ2-7; D gene unclear. The CDR3 sequence is 12 residues long. V was pared by 5 bases and J by 4 bases, with 9 bases between. Germline V gives CDR1 MNHNS, CDR2 SASEGT. This CDR3 is CASSIVRYEQYF. CDR3 in DNA: TGTGCCAGCAGTATAGTAAGATACGAGCAGTACTTC.

This clonotype appeared a single time. The rearrangement uses TRBV20-1 and TRBJ2-5; a possible D gene is TRBD2 (5 bases). There are 15 residues in the CDR3. V dropped 0 bases and J dropped 2 bases, with 13 bases sitting between them. Germline CDR1 and CDR2: DFQATT and SNEGSKA (reference sequence). The CDR3, as DNA: TGCAGTGCTAGAGACCTGGCGCGAGGGCAAGAGACCCAGTACTTC. This codes for CSARDLARGQETQYF.

To note about this clonotype: A read error may produce the germline difference seen at one junction end. The chain carries TRBV7-2 and TRBJ2-7; D is perhaps TRBD2 (5 bases). Germline assignment: CDR1 SGHTA and CDR2 FQGNSA. The CDR3 is made up of 15 amino acids. The CDR3 DNA reads TGCGCCAGCAGCCAAGAAGCGAGCGGTGGGAACGAGCAGTACTTC. As protein: CASSQEASGGNEQYF.

The V gene is TRBV5-8, the J gene TRBJ2-3; 8 bases agree with TRBD1. The V gene's germline CDR1 is SGHTS and CDR2 YDEGEE. The CDR3 is made up of 15 amino acids. The junction had 4 bases not matched to a gene; V was cut back by 4 bases and J by 0 bases. The CDR3 DNA reads as TGTGCCAGCAGCCGGGGACAGGCTAGCACAGATACGCAGTATTTT. This translates into CASSRGQASTDTQYF. The full variable domain, in which reference TRBV5-8 and TRBJ2-3 provide the parts outside the CDR3, is EAGVTQSPTHLIKTRGQQATLRCSPISGHTSVYWYQQALGLGLQFLLWYDEGEERNRGNFPPRFSGRQFPNYSSELNVNALELEDSALYLCASSRGQASTDTQYFGPGTRLTVL.

The V call is TRBV15, the J call TRBJ1-2; TRBD1 matches at 7 bases. In germline, CDR1 is LNHNV, CDR2 YYDKDF (reference sequence). The CDR3 runs to 14 residues. Trimming removed 0 bases from V and 7 bases from J; junction bases left unmatched: 5. CDR3 sequence reads: CATSREGTAGGYTF. As DNA, the CDR3 is TGTGCCACCAGCAGAGAAGGGACAGCCGGTGGCTACACCTTC.